This record looks at one TCR beta chain sequence and its context. The sample is drawn from a study of CD8 T cells in Susac syndrome. The wider study: Among the sequenced Susac syndrome patients, roughly six had active disease while eight or nine were in remission. Each patient with Susac syndrome, at the time of blood draw, was therapy-naive, on corticosteroids, or on intravenous immunoglobulin alone.

This CDR3 contains 15 residues. The V gene end was trimmed by 1 base and the J gene end by 6 bases; junction bases not matched to a gene: 9. Germline V lookup: CDR1 SGHNT, CDR2 YYREEE (reference sequence). An amount of RNA that ranged from roughly 0.5 to 1 ug was reverse transcribed with random hexamers. Amplification of TCR beta CDR3 spanned 54 Vbeta and 13 Jbeta via immunoSEQ multiplex PCR. TCRdb re-called the immunoSEQ multiplex PCR reads through MiXCR, storing one row per CDR3 protein. The data show under 200,000 distinct CDR3 sequences, roughly nine tenths seen once. Negative isolation yielded CD8+ and CD4+ T cells; FACS enriched TEMRA cells.

This sequence joins TRBV5-4 and TRBJ1-2; 7 positions match TRBD1. Sequencing was carried out using CD4+ T cells from PBMCs. This sequence originates from a human donor with Susac syndrome. The CDR3 DNA reads TGTGCCAGCAGCTTGCGACCAGGGGGTCGGGATGGCTACACCTTC. This translates into CASSLRPGGRDGYTF.